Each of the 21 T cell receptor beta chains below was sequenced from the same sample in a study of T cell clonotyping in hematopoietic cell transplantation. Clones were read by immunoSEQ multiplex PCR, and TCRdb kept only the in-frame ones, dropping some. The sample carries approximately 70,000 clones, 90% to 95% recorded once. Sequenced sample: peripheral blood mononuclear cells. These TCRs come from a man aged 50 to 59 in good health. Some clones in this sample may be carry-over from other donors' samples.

The CDR3 nucleotides are TGTGCCATCAGTGCCACAGTCACTGAAGCTTTCTTT. This translates into CAISATVTEAFF. This chain uses TRBV10-3 with TRBJ1-1; D gene ambiguous. The CDR3 is 12 amino acids. The V and J ends lost 4 bases and 4 bases respectively, with 7 bases between them. Per the germline V gene, CDR1 is ENHRY and CDR2 is SYGVKD.

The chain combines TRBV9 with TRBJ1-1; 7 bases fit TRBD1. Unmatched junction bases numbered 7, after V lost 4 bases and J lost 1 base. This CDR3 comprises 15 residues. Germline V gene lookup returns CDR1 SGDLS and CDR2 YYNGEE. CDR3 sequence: CASSPAGQENTEAFF. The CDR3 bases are TGTGCCAGCAGCCCAGCAGGACAGGAGAACACTGAAGCTTTCTTT.

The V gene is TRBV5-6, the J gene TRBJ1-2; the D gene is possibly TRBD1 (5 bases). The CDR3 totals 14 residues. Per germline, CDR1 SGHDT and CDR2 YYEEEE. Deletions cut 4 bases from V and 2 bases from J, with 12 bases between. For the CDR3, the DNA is TGTGCCAGCAGCAAGGGACGGCCCAACTATGGCTACACCTTC. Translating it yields CASSKGRPNYGYTF. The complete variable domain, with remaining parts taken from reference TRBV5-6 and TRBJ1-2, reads DAGVTQSPTHLIKTRGQQVTLRCSPKSGHDTVSWYQQALGQGPQFIFQYYEEEERQRGNFPDRFSGHQFPNYSSELNVNALLLGDSALYLCASSKGRPNYGYTFGSGTRLTVV.

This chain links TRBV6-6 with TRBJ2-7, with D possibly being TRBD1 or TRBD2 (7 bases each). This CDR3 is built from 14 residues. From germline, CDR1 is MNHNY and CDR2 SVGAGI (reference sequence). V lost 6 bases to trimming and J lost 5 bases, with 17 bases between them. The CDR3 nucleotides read TGTGCCAGCAGGGCTGACAGGGCGGGGGACGAGCAGTACTTC. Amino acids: CASRADRAGDEQYF.

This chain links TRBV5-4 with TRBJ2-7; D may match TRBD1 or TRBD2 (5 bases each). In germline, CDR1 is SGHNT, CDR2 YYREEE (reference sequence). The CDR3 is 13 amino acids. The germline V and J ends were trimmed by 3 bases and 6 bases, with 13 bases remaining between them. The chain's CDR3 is CASSSRTGAEQYF. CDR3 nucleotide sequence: TGTGCCAGCAGCTCACGGACCGGGGCCGAGCAGTACTTC.

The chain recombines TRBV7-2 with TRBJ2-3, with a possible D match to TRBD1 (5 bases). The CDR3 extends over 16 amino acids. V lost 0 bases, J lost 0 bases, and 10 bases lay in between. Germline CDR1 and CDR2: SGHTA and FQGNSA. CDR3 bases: TGTGCCAGCAGCTTAGCTAGGGGCCTTAGCACAGATACGCAGTATTTT. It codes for CASSLARGLSTDTQYF.

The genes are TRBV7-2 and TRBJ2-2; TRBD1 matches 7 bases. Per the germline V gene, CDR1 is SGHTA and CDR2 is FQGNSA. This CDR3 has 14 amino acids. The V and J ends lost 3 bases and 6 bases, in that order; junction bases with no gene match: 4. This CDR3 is CASSLEGGAGELFF. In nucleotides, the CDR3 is TGTGCCAGCAGCTTGGAAGGGGGCGCCGGGGAGCTGTTTTTT.

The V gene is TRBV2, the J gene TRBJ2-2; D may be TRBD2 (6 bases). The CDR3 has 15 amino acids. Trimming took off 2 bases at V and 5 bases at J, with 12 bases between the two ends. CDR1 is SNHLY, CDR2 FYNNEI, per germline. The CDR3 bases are TGTGCCAGCAGTGAATTTGCGGAGGGAACCGGGGAGCTGTTTTTT. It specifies CASSEFAEGTGELFF.

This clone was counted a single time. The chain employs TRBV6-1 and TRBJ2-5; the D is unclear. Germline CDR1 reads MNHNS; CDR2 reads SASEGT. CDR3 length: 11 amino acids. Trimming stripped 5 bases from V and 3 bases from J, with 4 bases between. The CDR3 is CASSTEETQYF. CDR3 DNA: TGTGCCAGCAGTACGGAAGAGACCCAGTACTTC.

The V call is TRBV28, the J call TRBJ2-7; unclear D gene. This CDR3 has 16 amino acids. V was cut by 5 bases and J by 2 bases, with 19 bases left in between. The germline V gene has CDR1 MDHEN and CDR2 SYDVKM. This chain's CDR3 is CASSPPLSSYPYEQYF. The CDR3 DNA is TGTGCCAGCAGTCCCCCCCTTTCATCTTACCCCTACGAGCAGTACTTC.

Written as DNA, the CDR3 is TGCAGCCCCGATAGGACAGGGGAAACTGAAGCTTTCTTT. Translated: CSPDRTGETEAFF. The V and J genes are TRBV29-1 and TRBJ1-1, with TRBD1 identical over 9 bases. The CDR3 covers 13 residues. J was trimmed by 5 bases and V by 8 bases; bases with no gene match: 9. Germline loops: CDR1 SQVTM, CDR2 ANQGSEA.

CDR3 loop: CASSYSRGHHNEQFF. The CDR3 DNA follows: TGTGCCAGCAGTTACTCCCGCGGACACCACAATGAGCAGTTCTTC. This rearrangement joins TRBV6-5 to TRBJ2-1, with TRBD1 as a possible D gene (5 bases). Germline CDR1 and CDR2: MNHEY and SVGAGI. This CDR3 is built from 15 residues. Trimming took 0 bases from V and 5 from J, leaving 11 bases between them.

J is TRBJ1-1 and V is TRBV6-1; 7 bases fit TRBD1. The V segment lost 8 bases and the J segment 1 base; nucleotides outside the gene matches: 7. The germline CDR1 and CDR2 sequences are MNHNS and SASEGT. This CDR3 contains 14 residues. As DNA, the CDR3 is TGTGCCAGCCGATGGACAGGACCGAACACTGAAGCTTTCTTT. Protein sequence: CASRWTGPNTEAFF.

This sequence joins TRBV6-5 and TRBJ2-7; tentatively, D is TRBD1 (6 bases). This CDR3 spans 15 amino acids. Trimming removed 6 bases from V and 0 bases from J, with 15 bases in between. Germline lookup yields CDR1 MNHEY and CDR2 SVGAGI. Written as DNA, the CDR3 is TGTGCCAGCAGCCGAACCGGGACACTCTCCTACGAGCAGTACTTC. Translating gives CASSRTGTLSYEQYF.

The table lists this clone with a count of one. The CDR3 is CASSFRDTTFYEQYF. The CDR3 nucleotides read TGTGCCAGTAGTTTCCGGGACACAACCTTCTACGAGCAGTACTTC. The chain recombines TRBV19 with TRBJ2-7, with D tentatively TRBD1 (6 bases). In germline, CDR1 is LNHDA, CDR2 SQIVND (reference sequence). CDR3 size: 15 residues. V dropped 5 bases and J dropped 3 bases, with 17 bases sitting between them.

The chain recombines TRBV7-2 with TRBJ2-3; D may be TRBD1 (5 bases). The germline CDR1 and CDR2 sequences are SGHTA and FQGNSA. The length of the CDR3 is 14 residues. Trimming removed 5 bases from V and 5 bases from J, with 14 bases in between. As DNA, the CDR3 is TGTGCCAGCAGCCTAGGGGAAACACAAGATACGCAGTATTTT. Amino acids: CASSLGETQDTQYF.

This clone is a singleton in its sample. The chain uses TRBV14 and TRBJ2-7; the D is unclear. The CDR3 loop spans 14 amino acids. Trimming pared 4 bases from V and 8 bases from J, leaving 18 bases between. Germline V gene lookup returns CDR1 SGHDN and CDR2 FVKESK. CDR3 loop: CASSRTADGSKQYF. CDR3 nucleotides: TGTGCCAGCAGCCGGACGGCTGACGGTTCGAAGCAGTACTTC.

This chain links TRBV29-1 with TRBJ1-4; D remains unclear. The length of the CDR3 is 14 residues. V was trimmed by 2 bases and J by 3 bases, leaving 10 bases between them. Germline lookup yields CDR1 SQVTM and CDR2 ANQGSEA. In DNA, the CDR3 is TGCAGCGTTGAATCATCAAACCCTAATGAAAAACTGTTTTTT. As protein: CSVESSNPNEKLFF. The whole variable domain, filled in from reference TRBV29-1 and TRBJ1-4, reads SAVISQKPSRDICQRGTSLTIQCQVDSQVTMMFWYRQQPGQSLTLIATANQGSEATYESGFVIDKFPISRPNLTFSTLTVSNMSPEDSSIYLCSVESSNPNEKLFFGSGTQLSVL.

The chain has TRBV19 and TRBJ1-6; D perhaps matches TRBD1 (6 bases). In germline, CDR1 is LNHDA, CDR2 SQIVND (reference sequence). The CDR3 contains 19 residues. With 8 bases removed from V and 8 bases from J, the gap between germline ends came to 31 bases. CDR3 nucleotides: TGTGCCAGTCCCACCGGGACAAGGCCCGAGTTGGGAATGGATTCACCCCTCCACTTT. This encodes CASPTGTRPELGMDSPLHF.

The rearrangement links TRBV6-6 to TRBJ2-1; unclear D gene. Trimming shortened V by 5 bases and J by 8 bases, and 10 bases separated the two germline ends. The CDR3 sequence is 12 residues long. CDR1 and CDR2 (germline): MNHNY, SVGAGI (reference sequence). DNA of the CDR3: TGTGCCAGCAGTGGGGTCGAGGATGAGCAGTTCTTC. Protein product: CASSGVEDEQFF.

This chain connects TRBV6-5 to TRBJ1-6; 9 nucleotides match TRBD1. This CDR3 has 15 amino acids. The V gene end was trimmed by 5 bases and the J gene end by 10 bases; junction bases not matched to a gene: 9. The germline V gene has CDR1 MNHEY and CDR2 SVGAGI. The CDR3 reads CASSPRTGAVSPLHF. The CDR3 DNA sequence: TGTGCCAGCAGTCCCCGGACAGGGGCGGTGTCACCCCTCCACTTT.